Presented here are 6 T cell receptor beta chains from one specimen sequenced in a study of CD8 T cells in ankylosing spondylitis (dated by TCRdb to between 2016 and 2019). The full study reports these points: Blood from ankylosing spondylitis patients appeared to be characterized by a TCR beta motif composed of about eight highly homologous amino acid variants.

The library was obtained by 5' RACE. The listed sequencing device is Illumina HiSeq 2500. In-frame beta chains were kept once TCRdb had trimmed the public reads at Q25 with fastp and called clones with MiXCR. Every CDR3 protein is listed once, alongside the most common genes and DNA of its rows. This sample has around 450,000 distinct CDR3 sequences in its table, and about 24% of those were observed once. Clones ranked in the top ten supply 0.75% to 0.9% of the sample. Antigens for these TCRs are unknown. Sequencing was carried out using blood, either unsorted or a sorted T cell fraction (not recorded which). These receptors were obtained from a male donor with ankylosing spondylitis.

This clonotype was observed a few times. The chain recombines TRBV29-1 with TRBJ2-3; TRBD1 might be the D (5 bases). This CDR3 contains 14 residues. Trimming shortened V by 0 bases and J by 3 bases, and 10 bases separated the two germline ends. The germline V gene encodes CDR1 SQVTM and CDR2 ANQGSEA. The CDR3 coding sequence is TGCAGCGTTGAAGATGGGCAGGGAACAGATACGCAGTATTTT. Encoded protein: CSVEDGQGTDTQYF.

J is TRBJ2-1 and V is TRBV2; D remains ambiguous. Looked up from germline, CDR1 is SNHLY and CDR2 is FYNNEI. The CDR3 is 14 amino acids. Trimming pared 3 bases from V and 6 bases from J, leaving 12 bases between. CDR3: CASSDSLFVNEQFF. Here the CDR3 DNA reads TGTGCCAGCAGTGACTCCCTATTTGTCAATGAGCAGTTCTTC.

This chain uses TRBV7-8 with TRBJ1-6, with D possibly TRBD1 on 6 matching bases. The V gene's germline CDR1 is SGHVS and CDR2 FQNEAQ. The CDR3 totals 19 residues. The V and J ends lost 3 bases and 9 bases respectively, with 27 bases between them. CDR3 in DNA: TGTGCCAGCAGCTTGGAGAGCGGGGGGGGTCGAAGGGGGTCTTCACCCCTCCACTTT. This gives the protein CASSLESGGGRRGSSPLHF.

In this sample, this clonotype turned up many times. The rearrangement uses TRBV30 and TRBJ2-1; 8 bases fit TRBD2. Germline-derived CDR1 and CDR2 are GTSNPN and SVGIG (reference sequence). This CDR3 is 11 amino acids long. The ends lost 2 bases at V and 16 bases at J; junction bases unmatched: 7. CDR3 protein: CAWSRSGNEFF. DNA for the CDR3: TGTGCCTGGAGTCGTAGCGGGAATGAATTCTTC.

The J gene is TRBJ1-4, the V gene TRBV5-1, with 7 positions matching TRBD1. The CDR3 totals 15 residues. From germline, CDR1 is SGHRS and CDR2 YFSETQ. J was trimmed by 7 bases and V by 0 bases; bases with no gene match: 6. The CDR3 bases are TGCGCCAGCAGCTTGGCCTGGGCAGGGGGTGAAAAACTGTTTTTT. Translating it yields CASSLAWAGGEKLFF.

This CDR3 is CATSDPSGTNTGELFF. CDR3 in DNA: TGTGCCACCAGTGATCCTAGCGGAACAAACACCGGGGAGCTGTTTTTT. This rearrangement joins TRBV24-1 to TRBJ2-2; 7 bases match TRBD2. There are 16 residues in the CDR3. Trimming removed 3 bases from V and 2 bases from J; junction bases left unmatched: 5. CDR1 is KGHDR and CDR2 is SFDVKD in the germline V gene.